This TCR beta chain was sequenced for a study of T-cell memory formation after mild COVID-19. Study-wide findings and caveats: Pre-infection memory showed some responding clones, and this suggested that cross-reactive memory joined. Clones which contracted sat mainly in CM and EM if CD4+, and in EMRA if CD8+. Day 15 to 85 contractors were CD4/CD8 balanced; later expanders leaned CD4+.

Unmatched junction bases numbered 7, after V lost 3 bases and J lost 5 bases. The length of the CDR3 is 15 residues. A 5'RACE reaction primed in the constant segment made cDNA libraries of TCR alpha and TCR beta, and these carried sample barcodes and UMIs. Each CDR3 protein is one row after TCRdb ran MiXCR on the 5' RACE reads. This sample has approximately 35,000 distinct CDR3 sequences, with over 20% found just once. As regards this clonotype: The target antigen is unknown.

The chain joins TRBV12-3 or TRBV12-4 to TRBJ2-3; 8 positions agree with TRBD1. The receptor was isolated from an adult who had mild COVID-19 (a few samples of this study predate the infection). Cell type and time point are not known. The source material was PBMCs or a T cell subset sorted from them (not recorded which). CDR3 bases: TGTGCCAGCAGTTTGGAGGCAGGGGGCGGAGATACGCAGTATTTT. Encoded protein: CASSLEAGGGDTQYF.